This T cell receptor beta chain was profiled in a study of shared clonotypes between healthy human individuals. As handled by the study authors: ImmunoSEQ gave junction-only sequences without quality scores, so filtering differed. Sequenced by immunoSEQ multiplex PCR; TCRdb stores in-frame clones only, minus some. D and trimming come from the DNA, and the V and J calls and clone size come from that table. The data contain 850,000 to 1,200,000 clones, under 80% of them seen just once; the ten biggest clones take up over 1.3%. Trimming left V 6 bases short and J 1 base short, with 9 bases between. The CDR3 has 13 residues. Per germline, CDR1 MNHEY and CDR2 SVGAGI. A remark on this clone: Other nucleotide sequences from this sample produce the same CDR3.

HIV-negative, healthy adults without recent acute infections or vaccinations were the donors. What was sequenced was memory CD4+ T cells sorted from blood. Indicated subset: CD45RA-negative fraction. This sequence joins TRBV6-5 and TRBJ1-2, with a tentative D call TRBD1 (5 bases). This receptor was taken from a young man in good health. The CDR3 DNA is TGTGCCAGCAGGAGGGGCGGTAACTATGGCTACACCTTC. Its protein product is CASRRGGNYGYTF.